Each of the 9 T cell receptor beta chains below was sequenced from the same sample in a study of cytomegalovirus exposure and HLA in healthy donors. Use of 60 Vbeta and 13 Jbeta primers characterized the PCR. The assay was immunoSEQ multiplex PCR, and TCRdb's table has in-frame clones only and misses some. This table has under 150,000 clones, 82% appearing once. Sequenced: PBMCs. These receptors originate from a male donor in good health and CMV-seronegative.

CDR3 sequence (DNA): TGTGCCAGCCGTCAGGGGGATACGCAGTATTTT. It codes for CASRQGDTQYF. V is TRBV2 and J is TRBJ2-3; maybe TRBD1 (6 bases). The germline V and J ends were trimmed by 8 bases and 6 bases, with 9 bases remaining between them. Germline V gene sequence: CDR1 SNHLY, CDR2 FYNNEI. There are 11 residues in the CDR3.

The chain couples TRBV4-1 to TRBJ2-7; a weak D match, TRBD1 (6 bases). The ends were cut back, 4 bases at V and 4 bases at J, with 14 bases in the middle. The CDR3 sequence is 14 residues long. Looked up from germline, CDR1 is MGHRA and CDR2 is YSYEKL. CDR3 coding DNA: TGCGCCAGCAGCCCCCACGACGGGACATACGAGCAGTACTTC. Amino acids: CASSPHDGTYEQYF.

Concerning this clone itself: A read error may account for a junction end that differs from germline. This chain uses TRBV7-9 with TRBJ1-1; a weak D match, TRBD1 (6 bases). CDR1 and CDR2 (germline): SEHNR, FQNEAQ (reference sequence). The CDR3 is 14 residues long. CDR3 region: CSSSLAQGYTEAFF. CDR3 DNA: TGTTCCAGCAGCTTAGCGCAGGGGTACACTGAAGCTTTCTTT. Combining the CDR3 with reference TRBV7-9 and TRBJ1-1 gives the whole variable domain DTGVSQNPRHKITKRGQNVTFRCDPISEHNRLYWYRQTLGQGPEFLTYFQNEAQLEKSRLLSDRFSAERPKGSFSTLEIQRTEQGDSAMYLCSSSLAQGYTEAFFGQGTRLTVV.

This clone has only a few counts. The chain employs TRBV5-3 and TRBJ2-5; 7 nucleotides align to TRBD2. TRBV5-3 is identified as an open reading frame with a role that is uncertain. CDR3 length: 13 amino acids. This CDR3 is CTDSGVLEETQYF. The CDR3, as DNA: TGTACCGACAGCGGGGTTCTGGAAGAGACCCAGTACTTC.

The rearrangement links TRBV6-5 to TRBJ1-3; D is unresolved. Trimming cost V 5 bases and J 0 bases, with 11 bases left between them. Germline CDR1 and CDR2: MNHEY and SVGAGI. The CDR3 is 15 amino acids. The CDR3 nucleotides read TGTGCCAGCAGTGCCCCGACAAGCTCTGGAAACACCATATATTTT. The encoded protein is CASSAPTSSGNTIYF.

The chain employs TRBV5-4 and TRBJ2-3, with TRBD2 matching over 11 bases. CDR1 and CDR2 (germline): SGHNT, YYREEE (reference sequence). This CDR3 spans 15 amino acids. The trim removed 0 bases at V and 6 bases at J, leaving 3 bases unmatched. Here the CDR3 reads CASSLVSGREDTQYF. CDR3 in DNA: TGTGCCAGCAGCTTGGTTAGCGGGAGGGAGGATACGCAGTATTTT. Full variable domain (remainder filled in from reference TRBV5-4 and TRBJ2-3): ETGVTQSPTHLIKTRGQQVTLRCSSQSGHNTVSWYQQALGQGPQFIFQYYREEENGRGNFPPRFSGLQFPNYSSELNVNALELDDSALYLCASSLVSGREDTQYFGPGTRLTVL.

This clone was observed a single time. The V and J genes are TRBV2 and TRBJ1-5; 7 nucleotides match TRBD1. Germline CDR1 is SNHLY and CDR2 is FYNNEI. This CDR3 is built from 12 residues. Trimming cost V 4 bases and J 11 bases; bases outside gene matches: 5. In DNA form, the CDR3 reads TGTGCCAGCAGTGGGGGACAGAGCACCCAGCATTTT. Protein product: CASSGGQSTQHF.

The table lists this clone with a few counts. V is TRBV5-1 and J is TRBJ1-3; no firm D call. The germline V gene encodes CDR1 SGHRS and CDR2 YFSETQ. The CDR3 has 14 amino acids. The germline V and J ends were trimmed by 0 bases and 0 bases, with 4 bases remaining between them. The CDR3, as DNA: TGCGCCAGCAGCTTGGGGAGCTCTGGAAACACCATATATTTT. The encoded protein is CASSLGSSGNTIYF. Variable domain in full (rest from reference TRBV5-1 and TRBJ1-3): KAGVTQTPRYLIKTRGQQVTLSCSPISGHRSVSWYQQTPGQGLQFLFEYFSETQRNKGNFPGRFSGRQFSNSRSEMNVSTLELGDSALYLCASSLGSSGNTIYFGEGSWLTVV.

CDR3 in DNA: TGCAGCGCAGTATGGGGTCAGGGGCCCTACGAGCAGTACTTC. Translating gives CSAVWGQGPYEQYF. The gene calls are TRBV29-1 and TRBJ2-7, with D maybe TRBD1 (6 bases). V shed 7 bases and J shed 2 bases, with 18 bases lying between them. Germline CDR1 is SQVTM and CDR2 is ANQGSEA. This CDR3 region has 14 residues.